This T cell receptor beta chain is drawn from a study of T cells in Graves' hyperthyroidism and ophthalmopathy. Background on the study: Prior to any treatment, at the point of initial diagnosis, peripheral blood was collected. Findings of the study overall: Researchers report that a 13 V-J model separated ophthalmopathy from stable hyperthyroidism. Model output signaled ophthalmopathy a median roughly 6.1 months ahead of onset.

It was RNA transcripts that yielded the amplified TCR beta CDR3 regions. TCR CDR3 regions were first amplified by RT-PCR with HTBI primers. TCRdb independently ran MiXCR on the multiplex PCR reads; one entry per CDR3 protein. The data contain some 600,000 distinct CDR3 sequences, approximately 15% of them seen just once; the ten biggest clones take up around 5.4%. Trimming removed 3 bases from V and 5 bases from J; junction bases left unmatched: 5. CDR3 size: 15 residues. Germline V gene lookup returns CDR1 MGHRA and CDR2 YSYEKL. Blood was drawn at first hyperthyroidism diagnosis, before any ophthalmopathy symptoms. In its sample, this clonotype was seen many times. Its antigen is currently unknown.

Specimen: blood. This clonotype was obtained from a woman aged 30 to 39 with Graves' hyperthyroidism that later progressed to Graves' ophthalmopathy. V is TRBV4-1 and J is TRBJ2-5, with 11 nucleotides matching TRBD1. In DNA form, the CDR3 reads TGCGCCAGCAGCCAGCGGACAGGGGGCATCGAGACCCAGTACTTC. It yields the protein CASSQRTGGIETQYF.